This T cell receptor (beta chain) appears in the sequencing data of a study of blood T cell repertoires in COVID-19. The overall study: PBMCs, B-cell-depleted T cells, or T cells were the source of the cDNA or gDNA that made up the material.

Authors' methods: Counts of nucleated cells, estimated from reference gene primer amplification, were obtained. Produced via immunoSEQ multiplex PCR; TCRdb's table is partial and in-frame only. Clone size and V and J calls were adopted from that table, with D and trimming inferred from the DNA. The table lists under 350,000 clones, 75% to 90% of them singletons. The CDR3 contains 16 residues. CDR1 is SGDLS, CDR2 YYNGEE, per germline. Germline trimming cut 3 bases from V and 4 bases from J; bases unmatched to any gene: 12. The chain joins TRBV9 to TRBJ1-2, with 7 nucleotides matching TRBD1. The specimen was peripheral blood. The sequence derives from a man in his forties or fifties with acute or convalescent COVID-19. CDR3 in amino acids: CASSGTRGGDGYGYTF. The CDR3 nucleotides read TGTGCCAGCAGCGGGACGAGAGGGGGCGACGGCTATGGCTACACCTTC.